A single sample gave rise to the 5 T cell receptor beta chains below, sequenced in a study of OX40 agonist ivuxolimab in advanced cancers. Clones were sequenced by immunoSEQ multiplex PCR, and TCRdb holds only the in-frame ones, with some missing. The table includes tens of thousands of clones, around 87% detected once. The sample in question was CD4+ or CD8+ T cells sorted from blood, obtained in a trial of the OX40 agonist ivuxolimab. Receptors originate from an adult with an advanced solid tumor such as melanoma, head and neck, liver or kidney cancer.

This clone has only one observation. The chain recombines TRBV5-6 with TRBJ2-7, with 9 bases matching TRBD1. The CDR3 covers 12 residues. The germline CDR1 and CDR2 sequences are SGHDT and YYEEEE. V dropped 4 bases and J dropped 8; count of bases not matched to a gene: 4. CDR3 nucleotides: TGTGCCAGCAGCCTGGACAGGGGAAAGCAGTACTTC. Its translation: CASSLDRGKQYF.

This chain joins TRBV4-2 and TRBJ2-7; perhaps TRBD2 as D (6 bases). Germline V gene data show CDR1 as LGHNA and CDR2 as YNFKEQ. Between the trimmed V and J ends, which lost 6 bases and 5 bases, there was a span of 17 bases. The length of the CDR3 is 14 residues. The CDR3 is CASRPGSPGDEQYF. As DNA, the CDR3 is TGTGCCAGCAGACCCGGGAGCCCTGGGGACGAGCAGTACTTC.

The chain uses TRBV6-6 and TRBJ2-7; 9 bases match TRBD2. Germline V CDR1 and CDR2: MNHNY, SVGAGI (reference sequence). The CDR3 has 15 amino acids. Unmatched junction bases numbered 10, after V lost 8 bases and J lost 2 bases. CDR3 amino acids: CASPPDSSGTYEQYF. CDR3 DNA: TGTGCCAGCCCTCCAGACTCTAGCGGGACCTACGAGCAGTACTTC.

The genes are TRBV7-8 and TRBJ2-5, with a possible D match to TRBD1 (5 bases). Germline V lookup: CDR1 SGHVS, CDR2 FQNEAQ. The CDR3 spans 14 residues. V lost 6 bases, J lost 4 bases, and 15 bases lay in between. The CDR3 region is CASSLTDSGETQYF. CDR3 coding DNA: TGTGCCAGCAGTTTGACAGACTCCGGAGAGACCCAGTACTTC.

The chain links TRBV11-2 to TRBJ2-7; TRBD1 matches 7 bases. Germline V gene data show CDR1 as SGHAT and CDR2 as FQNNGV. J lost 2 bases, V lost 0 bases, and 4 bases had no gene match. The CDR3 loop spans 15 amino acids. This CDR3 is CASSLDGTGAYEQYF. CDR3 in DNA: TGTGCCAGCAGCTTAGATGGTACAGGGGCCTACGAGCAGTACTTC.